There are many counts of the clone carrying this TCR beta chain. Its specificity is unknown. This sample is part of a study of response to subunit inactivated influenza vaccine. Regarding the study as a whole: Authors suggested seasonal influenza vaccinations each recruit few new T cells.

Using its own MiXCR run on the RT-PCR reads, TCRdb lists one record per CDR3 protein. The table includes 860,000 or so distinct CDR3 sequences, 21% detected once. V was shortened by 0 bases and J by 4 bases, with 9 bases between the two germline ends. CDR1 LNHNV and CDR2 YYDKDF come from the germline V gene (reference sequence). There are 15 residues in the CDR3. The chain combines TRBV15 with TRBJ2-2; D is undetermined. Sequenced material: PBMCs from blood, taken 4 to 6 days after vaccination. The clonotype originates from a man aged 50 to 60 who received an inactivated influenza vaccine. The CDR3 loop is CATSRDRAATGELFF. The CDR3 DNA sequence: TGTGCCACCAGCAGAGATAGGGCGGCCACCGGGGAGCTGTTTTTT. The full variable domain, with the rest looked up from reference TRBV15 and TRBJ2-2, is DAMVIQNPRYQVTQFGKPVTLSCSQTLNHNVMYWYQQKSSQAPKLLFHYYDKDFNNEADTPDNFQSRRPNTSFCFLDIRSPGLGDTAMYLCATSRDRAATGELFFGEGSRLTVL.